These T cell receptor beta chains were read from a single sample in a study of blood T cells in healthy people across ages. One entry per CDR3 protein, called by TCRdb with MiXCR from the 5' RACE reads. The repertoire includes about 1,800,000 distinct CDR3 sequences, roughly 30% of them detected once, and around 7.7% sits in the top ten. Sequenced material: blood. These receptor sequences come from a woman aged 25 to 39 in good health. Each CDR3 is given with its conserved first and last residue. D genes are given only for firm matches. Clone size is not always given. Where it is, it says once, few, many or a class for expanded clones.

size	D	V	J	length	CDR3	DNA
.	.	TRBV10-1	TRBJ2-3	15	CASSEGASGTDTQYF	TGCGCCAGCAGTGAAGGGGCTAGCGGCACAGATACGCAGTATTTT
many	TRBD1	TRBV20-1	TRBJ1-2	13	CSAREPGGYGYTF	TGCAGTGCTAGAGAGCCAGGGGGGTATGGCTACACCTTC
.	TRBD2	TRBV9	TRBJ2-1	17	CASSVGTLGREYNEQFF	TGTGCCAGCAGCGTAGGTACACTGGGGCGGGAGTACAATGAGCAGTTCTTC
few	.	TRBV20-1	TRBJ2-3	13	CSARPGSVSTQYF	TGCAGTGCTAGACCCGGTAGCGTATCTACGCAGTATTTT
many	TRBD2	TRBV6-4	TRBJ2-1	14	CASSTSGGQNEQFF	TGTGCCAGCAGCACTAGCGGGGGGCAAAATGAGCAGTTCTTC
few	.	TRBV6-2/TRBV6-3	TRBJ1-1	13	CASSSRLDTEAFF	TGTGCCAGCAGTTCCCGTTTGGACACTGAAGCTTTCTTT
.	TRBD2	TRBV5-1	TRBJ2-1	14	CASSGTSRGNEQFF	TGCGCCAGCAGCGGGACTAGTAGGGGTAATGAGCAGTTCTTC
.	TRBD2	TRBV15	TRBJ2-7	15	CATSRARETRYEQYF	TGTGCCACCAGCAGAGCGCGGGAGACGCGCTACGAGCAGTACTTC
.	.	TRBV12-3/TRBV12-4	TRBJ2-3	15	CASSRGDLSTDTQYF	TGTGCCAGCAGCCGCGGGGACCTTAGCACAGATACGCAGTATTTT
few	TRBD1	TRBV24-1	TRBJ2-5	17	CATSDPGQGDARETQYF	TGTGCCACCAGTGATCCGGGACAGGGAGACGCCCGAGAGACCCAGTACTTC
few	TRBD1	TRBV6-2/TRBV6-3	TRBJ2-7	14	CASIPGQAPYEQYF	TGTGCCAGCATTCCGGGACAGGCGCCCTACGAGCAGTACTTC
few	TRBD1	TRBV4-3	TRBJ1-1	15	CASSQDDRVNTEAFF	TGCGCCAGCAGCCAAGACGACAGGGTGAACACTGAAGCTTTCTTT
.	TRBD2	TRBV7-2	TRBJ2-7	18	CASSLAHTLAGGPIEQYF	TGTGCCAGCAGCTTGGCCCACACACTAGCGGGAGGGCCGATTGAGCAGTACTTC
.	.	TRBV7-2	TRBJ2-7	12	CASGLGKVEQYF	TGTGCCAGCGGTCTCGGGAAGGTCGAGCAGTACTTC
.	TRBD1	TRBV20-1	TRBJ2-7	14	CSAWGQGKTYEQYF	TGCAGTGCTTGGGGACAGGGAAAAACCTACGAGCAGTACTTC
many	TRBD1	TRBV28	TRBJ2-1	16	CASSLPRGQGYNEQFF	TGTGCCAGCAGTCTCCCCCGGGGACAGGGGTACAATGAGCAGTTCTTC
.	.	TRBV18	TRBJ2-2	15	CASSPTPANTGELFF	TGTGCCAGCTCACCAACCCCAGCGAACACCGGGGAGCTGTTTTTT
few	.	TRBV12-5	TRBJ1-5	12	CASGLQEQPQHF	TGTGCTAGTGGTTTACAGGAGCAGCCCCAGCATTTT
few	.	TRBV14	TRBJ2-5	15	CASSQEYGSQETRYF	TGTGCCAGCAGCCAAGAGTATGGCAGTCAAGAGACCCGGTACTTC
.	.	TRBV4-3	TRBJ2-4	18	CASSQDFPPGTLYNEQYF	TGCGCCAGCAGCCAAGATTTCCCCCCCGGGACCCTCTACAATGAGCAGTACTTC
few	.	TRBV24-1	TRBJ2-1	14	CATSAGRAHNEQFF	TGTGCCACCAGTGCAGGCAGGGCCCACAATGAGCAGTTCTTC
.	TRBD2	TRBV5-4	TRBJ2-1	16	CASSPKTSGSGDEQFF	TGTGCCAGCAGCCCAAAGACTAGCGGGAGTGGCGATGAGCAGTTCTTC